This T cell receptor (beta chain) was sequenced for a study of molecular identifiers for immune sequencing clone quantification. Sorted inputs of roughly 19,000 to 1,100,000 cells, with 10%, 30% or 50% RNA, yielded naive CD8 libraries. Sorting captured naive CD8 T cells as CD8+CD4-CCR7+CD45RA+. Previously published methods and listed TCR primers were used for the bulk TCR libraries. In TCRdb, the PCR reads were re-called with MiXCR into one record per CDR3 protein. The sample gives roughly 100,000 distinct CDR3 sequences, 35% of which show up once; about a tenth is in the top ten. Between the trimmed V and J ends, which lost 6 bases and 0 bases, there was a span of 24 bases. The CDR3 consists of 19 residues. CDR1 is MDHEN and CDR2 is SYDVKM in the germline V gene.

This receptor was taken from a human donor in good health. Some libraries in this study had Jurkat cell RNA spiked in. V gene TRBV28 combines with J gene TRBJ1-5; D possibly corresponds to TRBD1 (5 bases). The specimen sequenced was naive CD8+ T cells from blood, with Jurkat cell RNA spiked in. The sample's subset: FACS-sorted CD8+CD4-CCR7+CD45RA+ naive T cells. The CDR3 DNA reads as TGTGCCAGCAGCCGTACCCCCTCAGGGATCCTATATAGCAATCAGCCCCAGCATTTT. Translating it yields CASSRTPSGILYSNQPQHF.